The 27 T cell receptor beta chains presented below share a single source sample, sequenced in a study of neurological immune-mediated disorders. From the 5' RACE reads, TCRdb called clonotypes with MiXCR, one entry per CDR3 protein. The repertoire holds over 50,000 distinct CDR3 sequences, about 5% seen once, with about 5.3% in the top ten. The sequenced sample consisted of PBMCs. These receptors were collected from a human donor with multiple sclerosis. The donor label of this sample is uncertain.

This clonotype has a count of ten or more. This chain connects TRBV20-1 to TRBJ2-3; 11 bases align to TRBD2. CDR1 DFQATT and CDR2 SNEGSKA come from the germline V gene (reference sequence). V was clipped by 5 bases and J by 3 bases; unmatched bases: 10. The CDR3 length is 16 residues. CDR3 bases: TGCAGTGCTCATCAACTAGCGGGGGTGGGAACAGATACGCAGTATTTT. It codes for CSAHQLAGVGTDTQYF.

This clonotype was detected ten times or more. V and J are TRBV29-1 and TRBJ2-7, with D possibly TRBD2 on 7 matching bases. The CDR3 consists of 14 residues. Germline assignment: CDR1 SQVTM and CDR2 ANQGSEA. Trimming removed 8 bases from V and 5 bases from J, with 22 bases in between. CDR3 region: CSSLGGAGSNEQYF. In nucleotides, the CDR3 is TGCAGCTCCCTAGGGGGGGCGGGGTCCAACGAGCAGTACTTC.

V usage is TRBV2 and J usage is TRBJ2-2; D call uncertain. This CDR3 has 15 residues. Trimming cost V 2 bases and J 4 bases, with 11 bases left between them. Germline CDR1 and CDR2: SNHLY and FYNNEI. CDR3 coding DNA: TGTGCCAGCAGTGAAAAGGGTTTGGGCACCGGGGAGCTGTTTTTT. Its protein product is CASSEKGLGTGELFF.

This clonotype has ten or more counts. The rearrangement links TRBV29-1 to TRBJ1-4; D uncertain. V lost 6 bases to trimming and J lost 4 bases, with 9 bases between them. The CDR3 loop spans 12 amino acids. Per germline, CDR1 SQVTM and CDR2 ANQGSEA. The DNA of the CDR3 is TGCAGCGTCGCCGTAAATAATGAAAAACTGTTTTTT. The encoded protein is CSVAVNNEKLFF.

This clonotype was detected many times. This chain links TRBV7-8 with TRBJ2-7, with D possibly being TRBD1 (6 bases). Germline CDR1 is SGHVS and CDR2 is FQNEAQ. Deletions cut 3 bases from V and 1 base from J, with 16 bases between. The CDR3 length is 16 residues. CDR3 residues: CASSFPRTGISYEQYF. As DNA, the CDR3 is TGTGCCAGCAGCTTCCCTCGTACAGGGATTTCCTACGAGCAGTACTTC.

This clonotype was recorded at least ten times. The chain uses TRBV5-1 and TRBJ2-7; 9 bases agree with TRBD1. The V gene end was trimmed by 6 bases and the J gene end by 5 bases; junction bases not matched to a gene: 9. The germline V gene has CDR1 SGHRS and CDR2 YFSETQ. The CDR3 sequence is 14 residues long. The CDR3 spells CASKAGTGSNEQYF. The CDR3 bases are TGCGCCAGCAAAGCCGGGACAGGGTCCAACGAGCAGTACTTC. The full variable domain, in which reference TRBV5-1 and TRBJ2-7 provide the parts outside the CDR3, is KAGVTQTPRYLIKTRGQQVTLSCSPISGHRSVSWYQQTPGQGLQFLFEYFSETQRNKGNFPGRFSGRQFSNSRSEMNVSTLELGDSALYLCASKAGTGSNEQYFGPGTRLTVT.

This clonotype was detected ten times or more. V usage is TRBV5-6 and J usage is TRBJ1-4; D uncertain. Germline V CDR1 and CDR2: SGHDT, YYEEEE. The length of the CDR3 is 14 residues. V dropped 4 bases and J dropped 6 bases, with 13 bases sitting between them. The CDR3 sequence: CASSKGPTDEKLFF. The CDR3 DNA reads as TGTGCCAGCAGCAAGGGTCCGACTGATGAAAAACTGTTTTTT.

V usage is TRBV20-1 and J usage is TRBJ1-4; no clear D. The CDR3 sequence is 12 residues long. CDR1 DFQATT and CDR2 SNEGSKA come from the germline V gene (reference sequence). V lost 5 bases and J lost 8, with 12 bases in between. CDR3: CSAFLRQEKLFF. Written as DNA, the CDR3 is TGCAGTGCTTTCCTTCGGCAGGAAAAACTGTTTTTT.

This clonotype was counted ten times or more. The chain is built from TRBV5-6 and TRBJ2-1; D might be TRBD1 (6 bases). Trimming took 4 bases from V and 8 from J, leaving 16 bases between them. The CDR3 is made up of 14 amino acids. Germline-derived CDR1 and CDR2 are SGHDT and YYEEEE. DNA for the CDR3: TGTGCCAGCAGCCTAGGTACAGGGAGCGATGAGCAGTTCTTC. Its translation: CASSLGTGSDEQFF. Filled out from reference TRBV5-6 and TRBJ2-1, the complete variable domain reads DAGVTQSPTHLIKTRGQQVTLRCSPKSGHDTVSWYQQALGQGPQFIFQYYEEEERQRGNFPDRFSGHQFPNYSSELNVNALLLGDSALYLCASSLGTGSDEQFFGPGTRLTVL.

This clonotype came up many times. This chain connects TRBV25-1 to TRBJ1-2; possibly TRBD1 for D (5 bases). The germline CDR1 and CDR2 sequences are MGHDK and SYGVNS. The CDR3 length is 12 residues. Trimming pared 11 bases from V and 2 bases from J, leaving 12 bases between. CDR3 region: CAASSGNYGYTF. CDR3 coding DNA: TGTGCCGCCTCCTCAGGGAACTATGGCTACACCTTC.

This clonotype was seen repeatedly, ten times or more. V is TRBV18 and J is TRBJ1-6; maybe TRBD1 (6 bases). From germline, CDR1 is KGHSH and CDR2 LQKENI. Trimming shortened V by 1 base and J by 6 bases, and 7 bases separated the two germline ends. The CDR3 consists of 14 residues. CDR3 nucleotides: TGTGCCAGCTCACCACAGGGGGGTAATTCACCCCTCCACTTT. Its protein is CASSPQGGNSPLHF.

Ten or more counts support this clonotype. This chain joins TRBV20-1 and TRBJ1-2; D gene unclear. CDR1 is DFQATT and CDR2 is SNEGSKA in the germline V gene (reference sequence). Trimming removed 0 bases from V and 8 bases from J, with 16 bases in between. The CDR3 sequence is 14 residues long. The CDR3 is CSARDKAVVRGYTF. In DNA, the CDR3 is TGCAGTGCTAGAGATAAGGCGGTAGTGAGGGGCTACACCTTC.

This clonotype was observed many times. The CDR3, as DNA: TGTGCCAGCAGCCAACAGGGGTTATTGCCCAAAACTTCCTACGAGCAGTACTTC. Protein: CASSQQGLLPKTSYEQYF. This chain links TRBV14 with TRBJ2-7; tentative D call: TRBD1 (6 bases). The CDR3 contains 18 residues. Trimming took 2 bases from V and 1 from J, leaving 21 bases between them. The germline gives CDR1 SGHDN, CDR2 FVKESK.

This clonotype has a count of ten or more. V and J are TRBV7-8 and TRBJ1-5; 8 nucleotides line up with TRBD1. The V and J ends lost 0 bases and 7 bases, in that order; junction bases with no gene match: 5. CDR3 length: 15 amino acids. In germline, CDR1 is SGHVS, CDR2 FQNEAQ. The CDR3 spells CASSLATGVNQPQHF. The CDR3 nucleotides are TGTGCCAGCAGCTTAGCGACAGGGGTGAACCAGCCCCAGCATTTT. The full variable domain, in which reference TRBV7-8 and TRBJ1-5 provide the parts outside the CDR3, is GAGVSQSPRYKVAKRGQDVALRCDPISGHVSLFWYQQALGQGPEFLTYFQNEAQLDKSGLPSDRFFAERPEGSVSTLKIQRTQQEDSAVYLCASSLATGVNQPQHFGDGTRLSIL.

The rearrangement joins TRBV6-6 to TRBJ1-4, with D hard to call. Trimming took 8 bases from V and 11 from J, leaving 12 bases between them. Germline CDR1 reads MNHNY; CDR2 reads SVGAGI (reference sequence). The CDR3 is made up of 11 amino acids. The CDR3 sequence is CASWQAEKLFF. The CDR3 coding sequence is TGTGCCAGCTGGCAGGCCGAGAAACTGTTTTTT.

This clonotype showed up many times. The CDR3 protein is CASSFVQGANYGYTF. In nucleotides, the CDR3 is TGTGCCAGCAGCTTTGTACAGGGAGCCAACTATGGCTACACCTTC. This chain connects TRBV7-2 to TRBJ1-2; weak D call: TRBD1 (6 bases). Germline V gene data show CDR1 as SGHTA and CDR2 as FQGNSA. The V and J ends lost 3 bases and 2 bases respectively, with 13 bases between them. This CDR3 is 15 amino acids long.

This clonotype was observed many times. The gene calls are TRBV20-1 and TRBJ2-1; 8 nucleotides match TRBD1. Germline trimming cut 4 bases from V and 5 bases from J; bases unmatched to any gene: 7. Germline lookup yields CDR1 DFQATT and CDR2 SNEGSKA (reference sequence). The CDR3 consists of 14 residues. The chain's CDR3 is CSATGTGFHNEQFF. The CDR3 DNA follows: TGCAGTGCTACCGGGACAGGTTTTCACAATGAGCAGTTCTTC.

This clonotype was observed many times. The CDR3 coding sequence is TGTGCCAGCTCCCCCGGGACAGGGGGCCAAGAGACCCAGTACTTC. This codes for CASSPGTGGQETQYF. This chain uses TRBV18 with TRBJ2-5; 11 positions agree with TRBD1. Looked up from germline, CDR1 is KGHSH and CDR2 is LQKENI. This CDR3 is 15 amino acids long. Trimming took 6 bases from V and 1 from J; bases not matched to a gene: 4.

The chain combines TRBV10-3 with TRBJ1-2; D is possibly TRBD1 (6 bases). The CDR3 spans 13 residues. Looked up from germline, CDR1 is ENHRY and CDR2 is SYGVKD. The ends were cut back, 6 bases at V and 6 bases at J, with 14 bases in the middle. The CDR3 is CAISGGLGNGYTF. The CDR3 nucleotides are TGTGCCATCAGCGGGGGCCTGGGGAATGGCTACACCTTC.

This clonotype came up many times. V usage is TRBV4-1 and J usage is TRBJ2-2; D is perhaps TRBD1 or TRBD2 (5 bases each). CDR1 is MGHRA, CDR2 YSYEKL, per germline. CDR3 length: 17 amino acids. Trimming cost V 6 bases and J 5 bases, with 22 bases left between them. CDR3 sequence reads: CASSYLWGPSRTGELFF. The CDR3 DNA is TGCGCCAGCAGTTATCTGTGGGGACCCTCGAGGACCGGGGAGCTGTTTTTT.

This clonotype came up many times. This chain joins TRBV5-1 and TRBJ1-5; D not certain. The V end was cut by 0 bases, the J end by 6 bases, with 13 bases between. From germline, CDR1 is SGHRS and CDR2 YFSETQ. The CDR3 is 15 amino acids. The CDR3 loop reads CASSLDGQVGQPQHF. CDR3 DNA: TGCGCCAGCAGCTTGGATGGGCAGGTAGGTCAGCCCCAGCATTTT.

This clonotype was counted at least ten times. This chain connects TRBV11-2 to TRBJ2-2; TRBD1 aligns across 8 bases. The germline CDR1 and CDR2 sequences are SGHAT and FQNNGV. This CDR3 spans 17 amino acids. V dropped 5 bases and J dropped 6; count of bases not matched to a gene: 14. CDR3 residues: CASSPSTGAVSAGELFF. DNA of the CDR3: TGTGCCAGCAGCCCCTCGACAGGGGCAGTATCAGCCGGGGAGCTGTTTTTT.

This clonotype was observed at least ten times. The chain has TRBV7-9 and TRBJ2-1, with D possibly being TRBD1 (6 bases). Trimming left V 4 bases short and J 0 bases short, with 10 bases between. The CDR3 runs 15 residues. Germline loops: CDR1 SEHNR, CDR2 FQNEAQ (reference sequence). The CDR3, as DNA: TGTGCCAGCAGCTGGACAGCTCCCTCCTACAATGAGCAGTTCTTC. Amino acid sequence: CASSWTAPSYNEQFF.

The chain links TRBV6-1 to TRBJ2-1; 8 positions agree with TRBD2. The germline V gene encodes CDR1 MNHNS and CDR2 SASEGT. The CDR3 length is 16 residues. After removal of 1 base from V and 2 bases from J, the junction contained 4 bases not matched to a gene. The CDR3 bases are TGTGCCAGCAGTGAAGTGACTAGCGCTACCTACAATGAGCAGTTCTTC. Translating it yields CASSEVTSATYNEQFF.

Ten or more counts support this clonotype. The CDR3 DNA reads as TGCGCCAGCAGCTTGGGACAGGGAACTCCCTACGAGCAGTACTTC. This sequence encodes CASSLGQGTPYEQYF. V usage is TRBV5-1 and J usage is TRBJ2-7; 7 nucleotides line up with TRBD1. Looked up from germline, CDR1 is SGHRS and CDR2 is YFSETQ. The V gene end was trimmed by 0 bases and the J gene end by 2 bases; junction bases not matched to a gene: 5. The CDR3 has 15 residues.

This clonotype occurred many times. The chain combines TRBV5-1 with TRBJ2-1; D is possibly TRBD1 (6 bases). This CDR3 has 14 amino acids. Trimming removed 0 bases from V and 5 bases from J, with 9 bases in between. Germline V gives CDR1 SGHRS, CDR2 YFSETQ. CDR3 nucleotides: TGCGCCAGCAGCTTGGACAGGGCGAACAATGAGCAGTTCTTC. Protein: CASSLDRANNEQFF.

This clonotype has ten or more counts. This sequence joins TRBV2 and TRBJ2-1; TRBD2 matches at 12 bases. V was pared by 11 bases and J by 7 bases, with 12 bases of the junction left unmatched. The CDR3 sequence is 15 residues long. The germline V gene has CDR1 SNHLY and CDR2 FYNNEI. In nucleotides, the CDR3 is TGTGCCTCAAAGGAGGCTAGCGGGGGGGCGAATGAGCAGTTCTTC. It translates to CASKEASGGANEQFF.